The clone carrying this TCR beta chain showed up many times. Its antigen is not known. This record belongs to a study of CD8+CD57+ T cells in acquired aplastic anemia. As for the study in general: Sorting CD4+ and CD8+ cells gave DNA averaging approximately 3 ug.

Broader study findings: Significance was not reached for CD8+ Simpson's diversity between patients and controls.

V was trimmed by 5 bases and J by 7 bases, leaving 16 bases between them. Germline loops: CDR1 DFQATT, CDR2 SNEGSKA (reference sequence). This CDR3 is built from 13 residues. Profiles of TCR beta VDJ and CDR3 were generated from a genomic DNA template. One entry per CDR3 protein, called by TCRdb with MiXCR from the reads. The sample consists of some 210,000 distinct CDR3 sequences, approximately 60% of them appearing once. Sequencing input: sorted CD4+, CD8+, or CD8+CD57+ T cells (not recorded which) from PBMCs. The TCR sequence derives from a human donor in good health. The chain uses TRBV20-1 and TRBJ2-3; no definite D call. The CDR3 DNA reads TGCAGTGCTTTATTTCCATTCGCATATACGCAGTATTTT. Amino acids: CSALFPFAYTQYF.